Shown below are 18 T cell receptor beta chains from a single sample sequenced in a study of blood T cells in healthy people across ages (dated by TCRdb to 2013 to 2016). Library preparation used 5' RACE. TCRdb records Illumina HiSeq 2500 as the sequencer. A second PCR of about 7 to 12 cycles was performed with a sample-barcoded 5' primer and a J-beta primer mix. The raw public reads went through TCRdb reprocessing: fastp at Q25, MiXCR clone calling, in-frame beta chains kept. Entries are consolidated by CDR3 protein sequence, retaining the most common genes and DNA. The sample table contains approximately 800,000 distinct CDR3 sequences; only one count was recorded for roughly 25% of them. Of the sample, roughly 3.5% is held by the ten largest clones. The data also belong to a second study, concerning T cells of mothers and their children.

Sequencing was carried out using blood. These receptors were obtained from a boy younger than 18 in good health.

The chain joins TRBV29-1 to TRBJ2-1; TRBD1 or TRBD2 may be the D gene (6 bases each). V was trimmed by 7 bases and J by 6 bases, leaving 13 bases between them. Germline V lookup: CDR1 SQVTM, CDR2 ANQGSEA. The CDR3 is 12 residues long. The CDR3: CSGGKGGNEQFF. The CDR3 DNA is TGCAGCGGGGGGAAGGGGGGCAATGAGCAGTTCTTC.

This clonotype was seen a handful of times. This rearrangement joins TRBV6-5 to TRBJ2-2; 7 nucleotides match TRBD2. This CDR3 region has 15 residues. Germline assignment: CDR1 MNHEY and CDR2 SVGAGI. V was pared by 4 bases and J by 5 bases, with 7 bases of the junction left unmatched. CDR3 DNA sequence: TGTGCCAGCAGTTCAACCGGGGGGTGGACCGGGGAGCTGTTTTTT. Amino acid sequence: CASSSTGGWTGELFF.

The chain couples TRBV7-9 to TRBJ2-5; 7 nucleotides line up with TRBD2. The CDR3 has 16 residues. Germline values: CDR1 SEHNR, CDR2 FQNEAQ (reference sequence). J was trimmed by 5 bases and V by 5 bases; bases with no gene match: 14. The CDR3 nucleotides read TGTGCCAGCAGCCCTCGAGGCGGCGGGGGTGGGGAGACCCAGTACTTC. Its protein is CASSPRGGGGGETQYF.

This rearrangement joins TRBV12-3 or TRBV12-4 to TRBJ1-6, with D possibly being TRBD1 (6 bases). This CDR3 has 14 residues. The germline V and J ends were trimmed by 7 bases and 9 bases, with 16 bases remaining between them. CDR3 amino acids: CASTLRGASSPLHF. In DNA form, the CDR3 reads TGTGCCAGCACTCTTAGGGGGGCTAGTTCACCCCTCCACTTT.

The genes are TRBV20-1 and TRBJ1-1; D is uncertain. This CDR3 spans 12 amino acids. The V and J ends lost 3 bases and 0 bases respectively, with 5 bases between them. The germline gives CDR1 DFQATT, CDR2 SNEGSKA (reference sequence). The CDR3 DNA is TGCAGTGCTAGCGACTTGAACACTGAAGCTTTCTTT. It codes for CSASDLNTEAFF.

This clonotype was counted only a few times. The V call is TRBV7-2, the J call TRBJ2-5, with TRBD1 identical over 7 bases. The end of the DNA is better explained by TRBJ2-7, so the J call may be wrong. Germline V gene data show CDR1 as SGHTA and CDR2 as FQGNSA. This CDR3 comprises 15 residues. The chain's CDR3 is CASSLVWDRAYEQYF. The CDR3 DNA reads TGTGCCAGCAGCTTAGTTTGGGACAGAGCCTACGAGCAGTACTTC.

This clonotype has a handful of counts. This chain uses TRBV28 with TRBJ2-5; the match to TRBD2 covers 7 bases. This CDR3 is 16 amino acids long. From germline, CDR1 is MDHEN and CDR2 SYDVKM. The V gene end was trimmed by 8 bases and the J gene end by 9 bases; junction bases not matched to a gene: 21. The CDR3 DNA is TGTGCCAGCCAAGGCCGGCGGGAGACAACGCGTGGGGCCCAGTACTTC. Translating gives CASQGRRETTRGAQYF.

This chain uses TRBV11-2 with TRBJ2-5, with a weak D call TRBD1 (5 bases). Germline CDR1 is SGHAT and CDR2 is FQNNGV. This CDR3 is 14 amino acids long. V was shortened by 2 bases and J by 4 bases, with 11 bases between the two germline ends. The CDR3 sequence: CASSLWGQGETQYF. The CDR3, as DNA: TGTGCCAGCAGCTTATGGGGTCAGGGAGAGACCCAGTACTTC.

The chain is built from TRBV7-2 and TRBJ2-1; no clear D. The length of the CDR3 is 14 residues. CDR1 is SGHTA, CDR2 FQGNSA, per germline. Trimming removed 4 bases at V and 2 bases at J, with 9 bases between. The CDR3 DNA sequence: TGTGCCAGCAGCTCCTGGGCCCCCTACAATGAGCAGTTCTTC. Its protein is CASSSWAPYNEQFF.

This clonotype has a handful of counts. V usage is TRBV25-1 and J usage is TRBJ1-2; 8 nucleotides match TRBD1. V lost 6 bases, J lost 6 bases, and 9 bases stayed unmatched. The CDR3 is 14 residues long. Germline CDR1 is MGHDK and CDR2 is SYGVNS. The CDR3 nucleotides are TGTGCCAGCAGCAAACCGTCGGACAGGGATGGCTACACCTTC. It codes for CASSKPSDRDGYTF.

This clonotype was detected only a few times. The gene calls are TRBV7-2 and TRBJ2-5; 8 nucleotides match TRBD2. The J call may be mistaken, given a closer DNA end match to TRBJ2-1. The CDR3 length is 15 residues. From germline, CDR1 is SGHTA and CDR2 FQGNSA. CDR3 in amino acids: CASSFDRGGYNEQFF. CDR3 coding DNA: TGTGCCAGCAGCTTCGATCGCGGGGGGTACAATGAGCAGTTCTTC.

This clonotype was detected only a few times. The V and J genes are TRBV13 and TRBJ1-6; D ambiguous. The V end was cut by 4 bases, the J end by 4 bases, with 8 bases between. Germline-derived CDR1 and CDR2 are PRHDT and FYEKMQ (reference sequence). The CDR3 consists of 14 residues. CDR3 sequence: CASSSDGYNSPLHF. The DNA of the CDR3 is TGTGCCAGCAGCTCCGACGGTTATAATTCACCCCTCCACTTT. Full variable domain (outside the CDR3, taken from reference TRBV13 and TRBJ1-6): AAGVIQSPRHLIKEKRETATLKCYPIPRHDTVYWYQQGPGQDPQFLISFYEKMQSDKGSIPDRFSAQQFSDYHSELNMSSLELGDSALYFCASSSDGYNSPLHFGNGTRLTVT.

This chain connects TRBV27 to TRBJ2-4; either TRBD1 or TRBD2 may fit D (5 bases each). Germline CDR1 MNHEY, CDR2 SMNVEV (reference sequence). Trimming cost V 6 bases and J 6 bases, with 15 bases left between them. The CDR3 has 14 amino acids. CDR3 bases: TGTGCCAGCAGATCCCTCAGAGGGGTAAACATTCAGTACTTC. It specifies CASRSLRGVNIQYF.

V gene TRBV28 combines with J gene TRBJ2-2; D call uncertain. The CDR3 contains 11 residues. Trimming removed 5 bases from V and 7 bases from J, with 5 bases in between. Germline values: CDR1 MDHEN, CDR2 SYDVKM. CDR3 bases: TGTGCCAGCAGTCCCGGCGGGGAGCTGTTTTTT. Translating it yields CASSPGGELFF. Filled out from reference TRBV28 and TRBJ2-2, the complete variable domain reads DVKVTQSSRYLVKRTGEKVFLECVQDMDHENMFWYRQDPGLGLRLIYFSYDVKMKEKGDIPEGYSVSREKKERFSLILESASTNQTSMYLCASSPGGELFFGEGSRLTVL.

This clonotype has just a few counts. CDR3 in DNA: TGTGCCACCAGTGATCGGACAGGGGCCACAGATACGCAGTATTTT. The encoded protein is CATSDRTGATDTQYF. This sequence joins TRBV24-1 and TRBJ2-3; 9 bases match TRBD1. J gave up 2 bases and V 3 bases, and 2 bases lay outside the gene matches. Germline CDR1 reads KGHDR; CDR2 reads SFDVKD. This CDR3 comprises 15 residues.

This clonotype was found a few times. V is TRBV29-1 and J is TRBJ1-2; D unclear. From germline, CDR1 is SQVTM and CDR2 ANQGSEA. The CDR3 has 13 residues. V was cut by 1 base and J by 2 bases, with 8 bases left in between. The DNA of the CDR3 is TGCAGCGTTGAAGGCAGCCTCAACTATGGCTACACCTTC. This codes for CSVEGSLNYGYTF.

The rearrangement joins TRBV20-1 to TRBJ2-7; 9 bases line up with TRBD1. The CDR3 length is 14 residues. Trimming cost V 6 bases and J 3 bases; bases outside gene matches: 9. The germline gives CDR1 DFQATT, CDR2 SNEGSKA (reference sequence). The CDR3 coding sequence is TGCAGTGCCCCTCCGGGACAGGGCTTCTACGAGCAGTACTTC. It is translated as CSAPPGQGFYEQYF.

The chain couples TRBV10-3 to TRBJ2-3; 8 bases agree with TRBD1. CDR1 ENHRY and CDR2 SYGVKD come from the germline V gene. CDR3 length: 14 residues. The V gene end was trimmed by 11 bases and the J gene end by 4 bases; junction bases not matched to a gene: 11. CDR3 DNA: TGTGCCGCCGCGGACAGGGCTCCCCCAGATACGCAGTATTTT. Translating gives CAAADRAPPDTQYF.